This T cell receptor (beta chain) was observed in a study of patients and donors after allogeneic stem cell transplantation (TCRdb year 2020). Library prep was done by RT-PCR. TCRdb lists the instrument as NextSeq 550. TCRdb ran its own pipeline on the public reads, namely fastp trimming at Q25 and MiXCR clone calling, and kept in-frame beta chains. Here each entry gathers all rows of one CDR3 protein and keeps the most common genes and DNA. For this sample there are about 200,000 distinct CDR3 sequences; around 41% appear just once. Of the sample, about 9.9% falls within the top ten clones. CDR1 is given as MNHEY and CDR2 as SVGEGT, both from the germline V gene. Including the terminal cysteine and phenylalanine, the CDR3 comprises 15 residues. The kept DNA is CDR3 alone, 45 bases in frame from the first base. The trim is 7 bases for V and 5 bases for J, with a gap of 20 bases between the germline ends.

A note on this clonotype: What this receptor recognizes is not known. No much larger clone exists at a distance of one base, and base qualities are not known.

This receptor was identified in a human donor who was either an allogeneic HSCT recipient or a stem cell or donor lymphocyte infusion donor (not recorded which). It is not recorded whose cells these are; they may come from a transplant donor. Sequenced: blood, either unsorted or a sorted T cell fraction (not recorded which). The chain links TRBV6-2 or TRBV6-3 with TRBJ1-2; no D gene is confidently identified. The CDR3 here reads CASTQGSRAWYGYTF. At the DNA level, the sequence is TGTGCCAGCACTCAAGGGTCCAGAGCTTGGTATGGCTACACCTTC.